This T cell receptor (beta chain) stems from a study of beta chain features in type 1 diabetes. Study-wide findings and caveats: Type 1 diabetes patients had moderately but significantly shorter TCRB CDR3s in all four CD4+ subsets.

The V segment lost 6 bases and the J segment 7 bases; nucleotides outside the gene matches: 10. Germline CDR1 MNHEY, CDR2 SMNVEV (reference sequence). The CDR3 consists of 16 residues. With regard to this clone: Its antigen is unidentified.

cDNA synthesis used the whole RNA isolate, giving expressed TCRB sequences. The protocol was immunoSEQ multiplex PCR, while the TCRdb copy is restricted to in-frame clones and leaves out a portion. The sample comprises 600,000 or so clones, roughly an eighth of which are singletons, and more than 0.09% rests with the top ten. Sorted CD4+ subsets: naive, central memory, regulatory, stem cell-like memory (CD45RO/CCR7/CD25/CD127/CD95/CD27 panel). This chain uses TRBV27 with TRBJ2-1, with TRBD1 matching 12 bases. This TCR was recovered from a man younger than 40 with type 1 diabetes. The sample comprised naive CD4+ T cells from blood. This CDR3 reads CASSPPRDRGQNEQFF. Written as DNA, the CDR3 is TGTGCCAGCAGCCCGCCCCGGGACAGGGGGCAGAATGAGCAGTTCTTC.